The following is a T cell receptor beta chain sequence with its context. TCRdb's table, derived via immunoSEQ multiplex PCR, lists solely in-frame clones and lacks some. The profile covers around 330,000 clones, with roughly 70% appearing a single time and around 6.6% taken by the ten largest. The germline V gene encodes CDR1 SEHNR and CDR2 FQNEAQ (reference sequence). Trimming cost V 1 base and J 5 bases; bases outside gene matches: 3. The CDR3 runs to 15 residues. The data were obtained in a study of cytotoxic CD8 clonotypes in ibrutinib-treated CLL. This chain links TRBV7-9 with TRBJ1-5; 9 bases are shared with TRBD1. The sample in question was PBMCs, obtained after 36 months of ibrutinib treatment. The TCR sequence derives from a human donor with chronic lymphocytic leukemia. The CDR3 here is CASSLEGQGHQPQHF. CDR3 DNA sequence: TGTGCCAGCAGCTTAGAGGGACAGGGCCATCAGCCCCAGCATTTT.